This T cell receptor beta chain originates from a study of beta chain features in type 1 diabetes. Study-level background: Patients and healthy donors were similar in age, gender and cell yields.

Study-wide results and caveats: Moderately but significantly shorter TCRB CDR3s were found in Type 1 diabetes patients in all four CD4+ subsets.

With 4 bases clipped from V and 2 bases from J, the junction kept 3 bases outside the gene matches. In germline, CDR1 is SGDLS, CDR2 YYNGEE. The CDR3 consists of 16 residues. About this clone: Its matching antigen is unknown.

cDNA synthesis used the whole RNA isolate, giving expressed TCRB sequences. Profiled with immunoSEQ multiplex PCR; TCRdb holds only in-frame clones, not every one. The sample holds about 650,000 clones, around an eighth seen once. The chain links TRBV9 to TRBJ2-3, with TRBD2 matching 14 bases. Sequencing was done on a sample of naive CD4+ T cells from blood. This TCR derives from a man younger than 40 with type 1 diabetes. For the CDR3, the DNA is TGTGCCAGCAGCATGGGACTAGCGGGGGTCACAGATACGCAGTATTTT. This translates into CASSMGLAGVTDTQYF. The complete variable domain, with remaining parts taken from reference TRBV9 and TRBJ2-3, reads DSGVTQTPKHLITATGQRVTLRCSPRSGDLSVYWYQQSLDQGLQFLIQYYNGEERAKGNILERFSAQQFPDLHSELNLSSLELGDSALYFCASSMGLAGVTDTQYFGPGTRLTVL.